Sequencing of this TCR beta chain was carried out in a study of cytomegalovirus exposure and HLA in healthy donors. At the level of the study: Unique TCRs numbering 75 million to 95 million, obtained from HLA-typed donors, made up an early data release.

Germline CDR1 is SEHNR and CDR2 is FQNEAQ (reference sequence). The ends were cut back, 6 bases at V and 1 base at J, with 7 bases in the middle. The CDR3 length is 14 residues. This PCR relied on a set of 60 Vbeta primers and 13 Jbeta primers. Repertoires were generated with immunoSEQ multiplex PCR, while TCRdb's copy carries only in-frame clones and drops some. The repertoire holds about 120,000 clones, with around 10% as singletons. Findings and limits, study-wide: At a 0.05 false discovery rate, a later analysis found approximately 17,000 TCR beta sequences to be associated with HLA alleles. One variant, a missense change in DCLRE1C, was linked in a later analysis to TCR beta V- and J-gene trimming. Later analysis found that TCR beta chains associated with HLA were more clonally expanded than other, equally common chains.

Comments on this clone: Its antigen is currently unknown.

The specimen was PBMCs. The TCR sequence derives from a man between 25 and 39 years old in good health and CMV-seronegative. The V gene is TRBV7-9, the J gene TRBJ2-6; D call uncertain. The CDR3 protein is CASSLPSGANVLTF. In DNA form, the CDR3 reads TGTGCCAGCAGTCTTCCTTCTGGGGCCAACGTCCTGACTTTC.